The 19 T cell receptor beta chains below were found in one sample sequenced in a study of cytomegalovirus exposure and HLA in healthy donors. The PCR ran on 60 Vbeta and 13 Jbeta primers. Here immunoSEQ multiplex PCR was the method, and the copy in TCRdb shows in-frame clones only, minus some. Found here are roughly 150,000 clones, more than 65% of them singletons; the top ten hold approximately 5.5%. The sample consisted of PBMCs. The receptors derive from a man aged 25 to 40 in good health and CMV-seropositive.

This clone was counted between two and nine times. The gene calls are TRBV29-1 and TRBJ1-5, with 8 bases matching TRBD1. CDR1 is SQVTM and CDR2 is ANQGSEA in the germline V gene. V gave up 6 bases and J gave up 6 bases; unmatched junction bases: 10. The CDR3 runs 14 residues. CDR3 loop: CSVKGQGGGQPQHF. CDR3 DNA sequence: TGCAGCGTCAAAGGACAGGGTGGCGGTCAGCCCCAGCATTTT.

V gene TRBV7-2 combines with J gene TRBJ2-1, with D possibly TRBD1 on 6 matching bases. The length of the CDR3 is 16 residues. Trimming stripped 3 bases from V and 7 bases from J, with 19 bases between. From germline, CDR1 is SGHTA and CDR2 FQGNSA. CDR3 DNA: TGTGCCAGCAGCTTGTTTGGGGCAGGGGCCGGGAATGAGCAGTTCTTC. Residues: CASSLFGAGAGNEQFF.

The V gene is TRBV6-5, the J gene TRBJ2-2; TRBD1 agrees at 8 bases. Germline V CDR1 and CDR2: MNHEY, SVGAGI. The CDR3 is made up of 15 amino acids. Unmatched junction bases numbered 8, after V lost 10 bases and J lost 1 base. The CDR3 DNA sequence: TGTGCCACGTTAATCGGGACAGGGAACACCGGGGAGCTGTTTTTT. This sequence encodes CATLIGTGNTGELFF.

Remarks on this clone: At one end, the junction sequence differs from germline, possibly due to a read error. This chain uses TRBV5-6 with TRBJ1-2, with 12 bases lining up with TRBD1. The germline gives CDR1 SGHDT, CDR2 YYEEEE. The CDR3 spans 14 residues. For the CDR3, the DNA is TGTGCCGGCAGTCCCGGGACAGGGGGCCGTGGCTACACCTTC. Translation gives CAGSPGTGGRGYTF.

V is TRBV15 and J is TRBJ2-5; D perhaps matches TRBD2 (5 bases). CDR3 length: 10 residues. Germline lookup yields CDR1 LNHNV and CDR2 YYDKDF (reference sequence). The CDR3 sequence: CALEGETQYF. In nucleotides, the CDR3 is TGTGCTTTAGAGGGAGAGACCCAGTACTTC. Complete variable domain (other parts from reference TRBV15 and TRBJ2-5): DAMVIQNPRYQVTQFGKPVTLSCSQTLNHNVMYWYQQKSSQAPKLLFHYYDKDFNNEADTPDNFQSRRPNTSFCFLDIRSPGLGDTAMYLCALEGETQYFGPGTRLLVL.

The CDR3 nucleotides are TGTGCCTGGAATCAGGGGGCGTACACTGAAGCTTTCTTT. Amino acid sequence: CAWNQGAYTEAFF. The genes are TRBV30 and TRBJ1-1, with 8 bases identical to TRBD1. The CDR3 loop spans 13 amino acids. V shed 4 bases, J shed 3 bases, and the junction held 4 bases outside the gene matches. From germline, CDR1 is GTSNPN and CDR2 SVGIG (reference sequence).

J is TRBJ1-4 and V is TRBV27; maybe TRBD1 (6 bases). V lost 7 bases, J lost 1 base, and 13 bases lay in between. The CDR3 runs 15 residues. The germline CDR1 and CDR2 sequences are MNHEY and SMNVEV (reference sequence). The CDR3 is CASKVARGTNEKLFF. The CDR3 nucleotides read TGTGCCAGCAAGGTAGCCAGGGGAACTAATGAAAAACTGTTTTTT.

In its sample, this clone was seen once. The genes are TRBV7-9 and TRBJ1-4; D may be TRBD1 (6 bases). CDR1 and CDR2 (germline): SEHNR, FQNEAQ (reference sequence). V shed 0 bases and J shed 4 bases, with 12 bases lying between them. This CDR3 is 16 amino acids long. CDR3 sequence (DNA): TGTGCCAGCAGCTTAGCGCTAACAGGGATTAATGAAAAACTGTTTTTT. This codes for CASSLALTGINEKLFF.

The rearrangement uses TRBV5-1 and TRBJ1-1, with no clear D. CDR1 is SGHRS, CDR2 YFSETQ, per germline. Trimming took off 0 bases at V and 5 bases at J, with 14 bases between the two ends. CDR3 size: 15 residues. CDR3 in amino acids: CASSLDSPSGTEAFF. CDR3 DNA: TGCGCCAGCAGCTTGGATAGCCCAAGTGGAACTGAAGCTTTCTTT.

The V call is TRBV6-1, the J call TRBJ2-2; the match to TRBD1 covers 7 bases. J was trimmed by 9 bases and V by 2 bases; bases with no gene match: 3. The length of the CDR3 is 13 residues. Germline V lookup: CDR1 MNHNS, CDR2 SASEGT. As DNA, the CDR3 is TGTGCCAGCAGTGAAACAGGGGCCCGGGAGCTGTTTTTT. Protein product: CASSETGARELFF.

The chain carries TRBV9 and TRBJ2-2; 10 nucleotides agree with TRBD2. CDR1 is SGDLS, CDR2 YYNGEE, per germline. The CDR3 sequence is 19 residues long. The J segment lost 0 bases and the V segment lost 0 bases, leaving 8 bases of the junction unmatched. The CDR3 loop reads CASSVGILAGDSNTGELFF. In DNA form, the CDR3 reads TGTGCCAGCAGCGTAGGTATCCTAGCGGGGGATTCGAACACCGGGGAGCTGTTTTTT. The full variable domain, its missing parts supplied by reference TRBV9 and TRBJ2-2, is DSGVTQTPKHLITATGQRVTLRCSPRSGDLSVYWYQQSLDQGLQFLIQYYNGEERAKGNILERFSAQQFPDLHSELNLSSLELGDSALYFCASSVGILAGDSNTGELFFGEGSRLTVL.

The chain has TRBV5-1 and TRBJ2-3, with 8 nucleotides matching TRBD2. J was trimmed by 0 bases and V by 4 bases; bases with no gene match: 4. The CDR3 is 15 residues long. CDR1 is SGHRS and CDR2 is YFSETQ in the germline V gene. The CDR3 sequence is CASSITSGSTDTQYF. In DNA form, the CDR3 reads TGCGCCAGCAGCATTACTAGCGGAAGCACAGATACGCAGTATTTT.

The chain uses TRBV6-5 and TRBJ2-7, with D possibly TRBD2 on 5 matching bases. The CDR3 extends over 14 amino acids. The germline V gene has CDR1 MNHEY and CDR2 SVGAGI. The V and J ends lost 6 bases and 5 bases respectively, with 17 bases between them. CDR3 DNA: TGTGCCAGCAGCCTTTTCGGACTGGGCAACGAGCAGTACTTC. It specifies CASSLFGLGNEQYF.

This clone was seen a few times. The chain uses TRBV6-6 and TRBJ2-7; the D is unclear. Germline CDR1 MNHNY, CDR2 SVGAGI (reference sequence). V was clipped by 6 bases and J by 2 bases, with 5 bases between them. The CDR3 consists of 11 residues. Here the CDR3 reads CASSLTYEQYF. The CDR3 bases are TGTGCCAGCAGCCTAACCTACGAGCAGTACTTC.

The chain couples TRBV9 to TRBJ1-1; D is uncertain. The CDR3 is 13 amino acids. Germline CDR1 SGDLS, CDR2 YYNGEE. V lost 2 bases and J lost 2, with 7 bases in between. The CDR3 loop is CASSVQANTEAFF. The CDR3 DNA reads TGTGCCAGCAGCGTTCAGGCAAACACTGAAGCTTTCTTT.

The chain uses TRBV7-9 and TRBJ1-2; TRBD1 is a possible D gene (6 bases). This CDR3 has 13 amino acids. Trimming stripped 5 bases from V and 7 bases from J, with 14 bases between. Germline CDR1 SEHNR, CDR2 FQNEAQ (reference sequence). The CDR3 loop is CASSPTGWVGYTF. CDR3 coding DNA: TGTGCCAGCAGCCCAACAGGGTGGGTTGGCTACACCTTC.

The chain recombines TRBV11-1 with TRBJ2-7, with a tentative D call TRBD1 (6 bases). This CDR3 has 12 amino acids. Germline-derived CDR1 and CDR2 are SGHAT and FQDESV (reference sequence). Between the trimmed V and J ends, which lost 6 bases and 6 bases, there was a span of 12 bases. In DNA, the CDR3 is TGTGCCAGCAGGACAGGTTCCGGCGAGCAGTACTTC. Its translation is CASRTGSGEQYF. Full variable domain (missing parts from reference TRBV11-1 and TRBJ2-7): EAEVAQSPRYKITEKSQAVAFWCDPISGHATLYWYRQILGQGPELLVQFQDESVVDDSQLPKDRFSAERLKGVDSTLKIQPAELGDSAMYLCASRTGSGEQYFGPGTRLTVT.

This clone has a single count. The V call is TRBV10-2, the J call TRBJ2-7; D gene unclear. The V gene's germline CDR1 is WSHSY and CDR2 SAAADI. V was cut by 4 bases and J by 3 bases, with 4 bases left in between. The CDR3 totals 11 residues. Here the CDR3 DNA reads TGCGCCAGCAGTGCCCGCTACGAGCAGTACTTC. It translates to CASSARYEQYF.

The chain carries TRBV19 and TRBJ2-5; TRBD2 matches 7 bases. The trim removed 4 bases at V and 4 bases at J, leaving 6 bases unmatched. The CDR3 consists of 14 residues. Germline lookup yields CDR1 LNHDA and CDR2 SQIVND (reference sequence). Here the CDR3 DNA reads TGTGCCAGTAGTAGCGGGAGCGGCGTAGAGACCCAGTACTTC. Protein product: CASSSGSGVETQYF.